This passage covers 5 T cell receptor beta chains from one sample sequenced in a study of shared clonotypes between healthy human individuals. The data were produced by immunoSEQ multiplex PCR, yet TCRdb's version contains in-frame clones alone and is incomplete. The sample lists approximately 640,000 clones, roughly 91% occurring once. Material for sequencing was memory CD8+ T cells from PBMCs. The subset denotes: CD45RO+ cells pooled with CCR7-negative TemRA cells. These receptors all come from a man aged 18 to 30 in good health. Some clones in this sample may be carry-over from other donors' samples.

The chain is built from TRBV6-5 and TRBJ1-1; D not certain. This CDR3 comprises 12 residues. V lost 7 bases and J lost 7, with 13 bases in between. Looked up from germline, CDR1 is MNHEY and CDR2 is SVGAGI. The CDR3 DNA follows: TGTGCCAGCACCCCGGGATCCGGTGAAGCTTTCTTT. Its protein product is CASTPGSGEAFF.

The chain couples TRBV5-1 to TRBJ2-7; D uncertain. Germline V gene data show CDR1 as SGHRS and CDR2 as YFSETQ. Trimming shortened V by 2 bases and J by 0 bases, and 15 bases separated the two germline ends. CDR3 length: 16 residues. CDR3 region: CASSLPKETGSYEQYF. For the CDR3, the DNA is TGCGCCAGCAGCTTACCAAAGGAGACGGGCTCCTACGAGCAGTACTTC.

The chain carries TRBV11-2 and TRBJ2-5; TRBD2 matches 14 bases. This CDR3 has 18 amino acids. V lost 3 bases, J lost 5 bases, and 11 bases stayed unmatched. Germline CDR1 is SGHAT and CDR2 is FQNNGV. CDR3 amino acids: CASSFGTSGGVQWETQYF. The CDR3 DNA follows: TGTGCCAGCAGCTTTGGGACTAGCGGGGGCGTTCAGTGGGAGACCCAGTACTTC.

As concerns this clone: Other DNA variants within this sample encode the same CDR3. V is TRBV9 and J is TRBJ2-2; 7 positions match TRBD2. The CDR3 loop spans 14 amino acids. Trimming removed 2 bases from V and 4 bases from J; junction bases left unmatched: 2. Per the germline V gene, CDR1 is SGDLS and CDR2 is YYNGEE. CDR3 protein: CASSVGGSTGELFF. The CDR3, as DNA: TGTGCCAGCAGCGTGGGCGGGAGCACCGGGGAGCTGTTTTTT. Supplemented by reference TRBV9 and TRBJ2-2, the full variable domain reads DSGVTQTPKHLITATGQRVTLRCSPRSGDLSVYWYQQSLDQGLQFLIQYYNGEERAKGNILERFSAQQFPDLHSELNLSSLELGDSALYFCASSVGGSTGELFFGEGSRLTVL.

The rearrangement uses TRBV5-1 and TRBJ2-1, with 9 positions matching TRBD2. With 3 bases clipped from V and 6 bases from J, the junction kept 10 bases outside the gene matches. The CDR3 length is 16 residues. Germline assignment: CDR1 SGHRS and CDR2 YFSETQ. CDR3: CASSSNSGSGANEQFF. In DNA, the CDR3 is TGCGCCAGCAGCTCTAATAGCGGGAGTGGGGCCAATGAGCAGTTCTTC.